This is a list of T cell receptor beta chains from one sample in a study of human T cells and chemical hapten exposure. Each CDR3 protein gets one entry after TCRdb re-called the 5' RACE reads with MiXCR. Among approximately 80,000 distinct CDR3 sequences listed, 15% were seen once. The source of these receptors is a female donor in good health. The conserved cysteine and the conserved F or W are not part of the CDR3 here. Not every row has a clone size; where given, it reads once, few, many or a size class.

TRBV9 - ASSVGDGKAF
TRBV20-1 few SAPPSGLAVTDTQY
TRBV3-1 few ASSQAESVYYDNEQF
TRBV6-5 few ASRTTGESYEQY
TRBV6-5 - ASSSLRQGRNEQY
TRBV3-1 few ASSQGLAALYEQY
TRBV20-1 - SATRGGNTDTQY
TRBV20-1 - SASGGHADTQY
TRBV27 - ASSVAGTGVEQY
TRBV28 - ASSFSRGTAEAF
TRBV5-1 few ASSLVSGRYNEQF
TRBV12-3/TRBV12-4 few ASSEQGLNTEAF
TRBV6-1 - ASSEGPSLFEAF
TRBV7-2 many ASSFRGTGEAF
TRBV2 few ASRRTSRSSDTQY
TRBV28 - ASTAISGSSYNEQF
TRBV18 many ASSPDGTGGREQF
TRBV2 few ATRPGGPYTEAF
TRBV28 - ASRHPGQGTYEQN
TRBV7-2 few ASSALMIGDTIY
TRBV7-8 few ASSLETSAYEQY
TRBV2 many ASSEGTWSTDTQY
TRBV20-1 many SARDPGRNVGAF
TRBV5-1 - ASSLRSPTDTQY
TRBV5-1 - ASSHPTTGINGYT
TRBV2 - ASSSAGGVYTDTQY
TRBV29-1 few SVVTSGGPLSYNEQF
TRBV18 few ASSPSDTQY
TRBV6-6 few ASSYPTGVNTEAF
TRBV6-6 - ASIITGATGELF
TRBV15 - ATSRAGYVAGANVLT
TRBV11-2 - ASSLAPGYNSPLH
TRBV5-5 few ASSSRSARGLVSGANVLT
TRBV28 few ASSLSEYGNTEAF
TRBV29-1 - SVRTGTGGIYEQY
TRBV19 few ASSIRLADTDTQY
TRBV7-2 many ASSGTVNEKLF
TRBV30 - AWSLPPLMGYT
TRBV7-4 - ASSSGPPSKPQH
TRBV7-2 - ASTPGRSNYGYT
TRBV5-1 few ASSLEIAETQY
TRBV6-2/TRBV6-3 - ASSRGPTGANVLT
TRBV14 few ASSLAIRNEKLF
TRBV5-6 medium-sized ASSTDDAEAF
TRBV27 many ASSFVDGREETQY
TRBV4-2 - ASSTGGGRNEQF
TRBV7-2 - ASSFKVVGNQPQH
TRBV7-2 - ASSPIAGGDYEQY